This TCR beta chain stems from a study of post-analysis software for immune sequencing data. Whole-study context: Courses of disease covered relapsing-remitting, secondary progressive and progressive-relapsing multiple sclerosis.

Study-wide results and caveats: Those with multiple sclerosis, the patient group, showed significantly lower normalized Chao1 diversity than controls. Samples from a shared batch, those prepared together, strongly co-clustered by F measure. Five TRBV segments, including TRBV5-6, TRBV5-1 and TRBV20-1, were more frequent in patients than controls.

The CDR3 length is 13 residues. In germline, CDR1 is SGHRS, CDR2 YFSETQ. Presence of unique molecular identifiers characterized the TCR beta cDNA libraries. T cells numbering 1 to 10 million yielded cDNA molecules that totaled about 500,000. Using its own MiXCR run on the PCR reads, TCRdb lists one record per CDR3 protein. The sample has a few hundred thousand distinct CDR3 sequences; around a third are singletons. This clonotype was seen at least ten times. Its antigen is unidentified. Sequence at one end of the junction differs from germline and may be a read error. The TCR comes from a girl between 2 and 17 years old with multiple sclerosis. The chain couples TRBV5-1 to TRBJ2-3; TRBD1 or TRBD2 may be the D gene (6 bases each). The sample taken for sequencing was blood. The CDR3 DNA follows: TGTGCCAGCAGCTTAGGGGGGACAGATACGCAGTATTTT. It specifies CASSLGGTDTQYF.